This entry lists 15 T cell receptor beta chains sequenced from one sample in a study of T-cell memory formation after mild COVID-19. Via MiXCR, TCRdb re-called the 5' RACE reads, giving one row per CDR3 protein. The sample has 400,000 or so distinct CDR3 sequences, roughly 20% seen once; the top ten hold approximately 8.1%. Sequencing used PBMCs or a T cell subset sorted from them (not recorded which). Receptors were obtained from an adult woman who had mild COVID-19 (a few samples of this study predate the infection). Cell type and time point are not known.

This clonotype was observed a few times. The chain carries TRBV7-2 and TRBJ1-2; D possibly corresponds to TRBD1 (6 bases). V lost 5 bases and J 3 bases, leaving 19 bases between the germline ends. Germline values: CDR1 SGHTA, CDR2 FQGNSA. The CDR3 runs 16 residues. The CDR3 reads CASSAERRGLYYGYTF. CDR3 nucleotides: TGTGCCAGCAGCGCCGAGCGGCGGGGGCTCTACTATGGCTACACCTTC.

The V gene is TRBV20-1, the J gene TRBJ2-7; D might be TRBD1 or TRBD2, each matching 5 bases. Germline V gene sequence: CDR1 DFQATT, CDR2 SNEGSKA (reference sequence). This CDR3 contains 15 residues. Deletions cut 6 bases from V and 2 bases from J, with 20 bases between. The CDR3 DNA sequence: TGCAGTGCCTACCGAGGGGTCAGGGCGACCTACGAGCAGTACTTC. Its protein product is CSAYRGVRATYEQYF.

This clonotype was observed many times. The chain links TRBV30 to TRBJ1-5; D gene uncertain. V was shortened by 2 bases and J by 4 bases, with 9 bases between the two germline ends. This CDR3 region has 13 residues. Per the germline V gene, CDR1 is GTSNPN and CDR2 is SVGIG (reference sequence). CDR3 loop: CAWSRFENQPQHF. The DNA of the CDR3 is TGTGCCTGGAGTAGGTTTGAGAATCAGCCCCAGCATTTT.

The chain links TRBV5-5 to TRBJ2-6, with unresolved D. Germline V CDR1 and CDR2: SGHKS, YYEKEE (reference sequence). The germline V and J ends were trimmed by 1 base and 2 bases, with 13 bases remaining between them. The CDR3 runs to 17 residues. CDR3 protein: CASSLIFTAPGANVLTF. The CDR3 DNA sequence: TGTGCCAGCAGCTTGATCTTTACAGCTCCTGGGGCCAACGTCCTGACTTTC. Full variable domain (rest looked up from reference TRBV5-5 and TRBJ2-6): DAGVTQSPTHLIKTRGQQVTLRCSPISGHKSVSWYQQVLGQGPQFIFQYYEKEERGRGNFPDRFSARQFPNYSSELNVNALLLGDSALYLCASSLIFTAPGANVLTFGAGSRLTVL.

This clonotype occurred a few times. The chain is built from TRBV7-3 and TRBJ2-7; TRBD2 matches 12 bases. V dropped 5 bases and J dropped 7; count of bases not matched to a gene: 9. The CDR3 runs to 15 residues. CDR1 is SGHTA, CDR2 FQGTGA, per germline. The CDR3 protein is CASSDRLAGVEEQYF. CDR3 in DNA: TGTGCCAGCAGCGACAGACTAGCGGGAGTTGAGGAGCAGTACTTC.

The J gene is TRBJ2-7, the V gene TRBV3-1; 14 bases fit TRBD2. The CDR3 sequence is 17 residues long. Trimming removed 1 base from V and 5 bases from J; junction bases left unmatched: 7. The germline V gene encodes CDR1 LGHDT and CDR2 YNNKEL (reference sequence). CDR3 sequence (DNA): TGTGCCAGCAGCCAAGGAAGCTGGACTAGCGGGAGGAACGAGCAGTACTTC. It encodes CASSQGSWTSGRNEQYF.

V and J are TRBV5-5 and TRBJ2-5; D is perhaps TRBD2 (7 bases). The V gene's germline CDR1 is SGHKS and CDR2 YYEKEE (reference sequence). Trimming took off 3 bases at V and 2 bases at J, with 23 bases between the two ends. The CDR3 consists of 18 residues. CDR3 coding DNA: TGTGCCAGCAGCTCCGGGTGGGGCGGGGGACAATCTCAAGAGACCCAGTACTTC. This gives the protein CASSSGWGGGQSQETQYF.

V is TRBV20-1 and J is TRBJ2-2; D is unresolved. Trimming left V 3 bases short and J 6 bases short, with 2 bases between. This CDR3 is 10 amino acids long. The germline gives CDR1 DFQATT, CDR2 SNEGSKA (reference sequence). CDR3 sequence (DNA): TGCAGTGCTAGGGCCGGGGAGCTGTTTTTT. It is translated as CSARAGELFF.

This clonotype occurred a few times. The CDR3 protein is CASSSSSEYTEAFF. CDR3 nucleotide sequence: TGCGCCAGCAGCTCCTCCAGTGAGTACACTGAAGCTTTCTTT. The gene calls are TRBV5-1 and TRBJ1-1; D gene uncertain. The CDR3 has 14 residues. The V end lost 3 bases, the J end lost 3 bases, and 12 bases lay between the germline ends. Germline CDR1 and CDR2: SGHRS and YFSETQ.

This rearrangement joins TRBV6-5 to TRBJ2-1; D unclear. Trimming removed 0 bases at V and 3 bases at J, with 18 bases between. CDR1 is MNHEY and CDR2 is SVGAGI in the germline V gene. The CDR3 covers 18 residues. Here the CDR3 DNA reads TGTGCCAGCAGTTACTCAGGGTTCGGAGCGAATCTCTACAATGAGCAGTTCTTC. Its translation: CASSYSGFGANLYNEQFF.

This clonotype appeared a few times. The genes are TRBV4-3 and TRBJ2-6; D might be TRBD1 (5 bases). CDR1 and CDR2 (germline): LGHNA, YSLEER. V was cut by 4 bases and J by 4 bases, with 11 bases left in between. The CDR3 has 15 amino acids. CDR3 in amino acids: CASSRLGAGANVLTF. Here the CDR3 DNA reads TGCGCCAGCAGCCGCCTAGGGGCCGGGGCCAACGTCCTGACTTTC.

The V call is TRBV4-2, the J call TRBJ2-2, with TRBD2 identical over 7 bases. The CDR3 covers 15 residues. V shed 1 base and J 4 bases; nucleotides not matched to a gene: 3. CDR1 and CDR2 (germline): LGHNA, YNFKEQ. The CDR3 DNA is TGTGCCAGCAGCCAAGGCGGGGGTACCACCGGGGAGCTGTTTTTT. Translated: CASSQGGGTTGELFF.

The rearrangement uses TRBV5-1 and TRBJ1-1; TRBD1 might be the D (5 bases). The CDR3 contains 12 residues. Germline lookup yields CDR1 SGHRS and CDR2 YFSETQ. V was pared by 4 bases and J by 4 bases, with 8 bases between. CDR3 DNA sequence: TGCGCCAGCAGCATGGGGGTCACTGAAGCTTTCTTT. Residues: CASSMGVTEAFF.

This clonotype was found many times. The chain is built from TRBV7-2 and TRBJ2-3; D perhaps matches TRBD2 (7 bases). Trimming left V 0 bases short and J 1 base short, with 8 bases between. This CDR3 region has 15 residues. Looked up from germline, CDR1 is SGHTA and CDR2 is FQGNSA. The CDR3 reads CASSLAGGRTDTQYF. In nucleotides, the CDR3 is TGTGCCAGCAGCTTAGCGGGGGGGCGCACAGATACGCAGTATTTT.

This clonotype was recorded only once. This chain links TRBV18 with TRBJ1-5, with D tentatively TRBD1 (5 bases). The V end was cut by 2 bases, the J end by 8 bases, with 13 bases between. Per the germline V gene, CDR1 is KGHSH and CDR2 is LQKENI. CDR3 size: 14 residues. CDR3 region: CASSPTWGVEPQHF. For the CDR3, the DNA is TGTGCCAGCTCACCAACTTGGGGGGTAGAGCCCCAGCATTTT.